This T cell receptor beta chain is drawn from a study of molecular identifiers for immune sequencing clone quantification. CDR1 is SQVTM and CDR2 is ANQGSEA in the germline V gene. The V gene lost 1 base and the J gene lost 1 base, with 13 bases spanning the gap. The CDR3 covers 15 residues. This clonotype was seen repeatedly, ten times or more. TCRdb called the PCR reads again in MiXCR, with one record for every CDR3 protein. The sample holds about 640,000 distinct CDR3 sequences, roughly 21% seen once. This sequence was found in a human donor in good health. Some libraries in this study had Jurkat cell RNA spiked in. Material for sequencing was naive CD8+ T cells from blood, with Jurkat cell RNA spiked in. Subset indicated: FACS-sorted CD8+CD4-CCR7+CD45RA+ naive T cells. This sequence joins TRBV29-1 and TRBJ2-5, with unresolved D. The CDR3 sequence: CSVEGDEESQETQYF. The CDR3 DNA reads as TGCAGCGTTGAAGGGGATGAGGAAAGCCAAGAGACCCAGTACTTC.